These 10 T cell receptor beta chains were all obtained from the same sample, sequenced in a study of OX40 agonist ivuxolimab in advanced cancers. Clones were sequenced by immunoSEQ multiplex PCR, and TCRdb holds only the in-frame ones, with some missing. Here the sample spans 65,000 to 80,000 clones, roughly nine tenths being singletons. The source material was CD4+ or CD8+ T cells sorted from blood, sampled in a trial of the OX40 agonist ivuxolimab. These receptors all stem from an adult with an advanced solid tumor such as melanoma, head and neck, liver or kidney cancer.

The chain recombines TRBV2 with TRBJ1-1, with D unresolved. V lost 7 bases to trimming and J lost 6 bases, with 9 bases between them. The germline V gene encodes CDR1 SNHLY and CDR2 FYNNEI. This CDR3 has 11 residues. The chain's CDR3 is CASMGNAEAFF. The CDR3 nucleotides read TGTGCCAGCATGGGGAATGCTGAAGCTTTCTTT.

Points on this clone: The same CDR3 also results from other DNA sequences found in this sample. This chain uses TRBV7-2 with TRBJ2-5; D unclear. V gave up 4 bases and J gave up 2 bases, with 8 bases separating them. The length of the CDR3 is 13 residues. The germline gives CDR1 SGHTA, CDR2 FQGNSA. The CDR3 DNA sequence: TGTGCCAGCAGCTCCCCGGGTCAAGAGACCCAGTACTTC. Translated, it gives CASSSPGQETQYF.

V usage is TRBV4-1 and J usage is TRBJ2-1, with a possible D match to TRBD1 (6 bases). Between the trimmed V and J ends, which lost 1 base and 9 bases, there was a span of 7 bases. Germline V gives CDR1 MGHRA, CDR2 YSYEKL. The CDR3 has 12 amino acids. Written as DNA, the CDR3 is TGCGCCAGCAGCCAAGGAGGGGGTGAGCAGTTCTTC. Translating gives CASSQGGGEQFF.

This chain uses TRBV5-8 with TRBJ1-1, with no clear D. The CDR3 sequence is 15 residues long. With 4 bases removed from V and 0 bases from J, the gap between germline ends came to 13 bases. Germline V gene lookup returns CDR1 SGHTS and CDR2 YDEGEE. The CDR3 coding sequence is TGTGCCAGCAGCGTGGCAATCGGGATGAACACTGAAGCTTTCTTT. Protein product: CASSVAIGMNTEAFF.

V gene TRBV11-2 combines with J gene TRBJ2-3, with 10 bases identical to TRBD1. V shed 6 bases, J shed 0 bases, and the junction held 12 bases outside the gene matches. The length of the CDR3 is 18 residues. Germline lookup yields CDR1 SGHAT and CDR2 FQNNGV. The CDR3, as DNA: TGTGCCAGCAGTTGGACAGGGGGAACTTTGACTAGCACAGATACGCAGTATTTT. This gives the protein CASSWTGGTLTSTDTQYF.

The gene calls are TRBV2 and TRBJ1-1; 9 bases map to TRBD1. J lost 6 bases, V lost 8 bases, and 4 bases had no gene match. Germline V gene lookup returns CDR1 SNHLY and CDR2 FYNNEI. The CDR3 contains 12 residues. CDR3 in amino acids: CASPGQGSEAFF. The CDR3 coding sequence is TGTGCCAGCCCGGGACAGGGCTCTGAAGCTTTCTTT.

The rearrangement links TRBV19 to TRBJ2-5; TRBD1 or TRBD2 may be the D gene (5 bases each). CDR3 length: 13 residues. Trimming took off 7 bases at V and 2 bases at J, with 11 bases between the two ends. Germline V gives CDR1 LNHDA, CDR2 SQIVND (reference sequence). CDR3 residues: CASKRDGQETQYF. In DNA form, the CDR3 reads TGTGCCAGTAAGAGGGACGGTCAAGAGACCCAGTACTTC.

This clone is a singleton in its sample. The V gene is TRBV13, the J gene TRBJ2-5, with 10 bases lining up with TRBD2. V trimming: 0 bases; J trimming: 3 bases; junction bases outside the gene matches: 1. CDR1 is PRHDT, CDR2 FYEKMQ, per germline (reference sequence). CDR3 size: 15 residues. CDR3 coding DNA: TGTGCCAGCAGCTTAGGGCTAGCGGGAGAAGAGACCCAGTACTTC. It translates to CASSLGLAGEETQYF. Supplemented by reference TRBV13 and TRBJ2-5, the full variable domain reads AAGVIQSPRHLIKEKRETATLKCYPIPRHDTVYWYQQGPGQDPQFLISFYEKMQSDKGSIPDRFSAQQFSDYHSELNMSSLELGDSALYFCASSLGLAGEETQYFGPGTRLLVL.

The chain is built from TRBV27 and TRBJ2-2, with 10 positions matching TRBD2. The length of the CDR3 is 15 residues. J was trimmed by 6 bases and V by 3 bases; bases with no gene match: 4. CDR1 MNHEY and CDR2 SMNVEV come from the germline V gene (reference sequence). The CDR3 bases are TGTGCCAGCAGTTTTGGGACTAGCGTCCCCGGGGAGCTGTTTTTT. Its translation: CASSFGTSVPGELFF.

CDR3: CAWRSISGDPPGQFF. The CDR3 region has the DNA TGTGCCTGGAGGAGTATTAGCGGTGACCCACCGGGGCAGTTCTTC. This sequence joins TRBV30 and TRBJ2-1; TRBD2 might be the D (6 bases). The ends were cut back, 3 bases at V and 12 bases at J, with 24 bases in the middle. The CDR3 runs 15 residues. Germline CDR1 GTSNPN, CDR2 SVGIG (reference sequence).